This TCR beta chain derives from a study of T cell repertoires in cytomegalovirus infection. Germline V CDR1 and CDR2: SGHAT, FQNNGV. The V and J ends lost 1 base and 7 bases respectively, with 11 bases between them. The CDR3 has 14 residues. TCRdb called the reads again in MiXCR, with one record for every CDR3 protein. The sample contains about 400,000 distinct CDR3 sequences, just under 35% of which appear only once. A word on this clonotype: Its antigen remains unidentified.

The source is a human donor in good health (CMV status not recorded). Some clones in this sample may be carry-over from other donors' samples. The J gene is TRBJ1-5, the V gene TRBV11-2; D is undetermined. Sample: cultured PBMCs, taken from culture after CMV antigen stimulation. The CDR3 DNA follows: TGTGCCAGCAGCTTAGGAAGCGAGCGGCAGCCCCAGCATTTT. Amino acids: CASSLGSERQPQHF.